The next 31 T cell receptor beta chains were all read from a single sample in a study of blood T cells in healthy people across ages. Primed by a sample-barcoded 5' primer and a J-beta primer mix, a second PCR proceeded for 7 to 11 cycles. TCRdb called the 5' RACE reads again in MiXCR, with one record for every CDR3 protein. The sample has about 570,000 distinct CDR3 sequences; 25% to 30% are singletons. The sequenced material came from blood. The receptors here all came from a woman between 65 and 79 years old in good health.

The rearrangement joins TRBV4-2 to TRBJ1-2, with a possible D match to TRBD1 (5 bases). This CDR3 has 14 amino acids. Trimming took off 0 bases at V and 11 bases at J, with 16 bases between the two ends. The V gene's germline CDR1 is LGHNA and CDR2 YNFKEQ. Here the CDR3 reads CASSQDPREKGYTF. The CDR3 coding sequence is TGTGCCAGCAGCCAAGATCCCAGGGAAAAAGGTTACACCTTC.

CDR3 in amino acids: CSAPFSVGTEAFF. The CDR3 bases are TGCAGTGCTCCGTTCAGTGTGGGCACTGAAGCTTTCTTT. This chain joins TRBV20-1 and TRBJ1-1, with unresolved D. The V and J ends lost 5 bases and 4 bases respectively, with 14 bases between them. This CDR3 is 13 amino acids long. Germline V gives CDR1 DFQATT, CDR2 SNEGSKA (reference sequence).

Here the CDR3 reads CAIRRGDSGANVLTF. The CDR3 coding sequence is TGTGCCATCAGGCGAGGAGACTCTGGGGCCAACGTCCTGACTTTC. This chain uses TRBV10-3 with TRBJ2-6; no definite D call. The V end was cut by 6 bases, the J end by 0 bases, with 9 bases between. Germline CDR1 reads ENHRY; CDR2 reads SYGVKD. CDR3 length: 15 residues.

CDR3 loop: CASSPSPSRSTEAFF. The CDR3 nucleotides are TGCGCCAGCAGCCCCTCCCCCAGCAGGAGCACTGAAGCTTTCTTT. V gene TRBV4-3 combines with J gene TRBJ1-1; D remains ambiguous. The CDR3 is 15 residues long. Germline V gene lookup returns CDR1 LGHNA and CDR2 YSLEER. The ends were cut back, 4 bases at V and 4 bases at J, with 16 bases in the middle.

The V and J genes are TRBV20-1 and TRBJ2-2; the D is unclear. CDR3 length: 14 amino acids. CDR1 is DFQATT and CDR2 is SNEGSKA in the germline V gene (reference sequence). V lost 5 bases, J lost 1 base, and 11 bases lay in between. The CDR3 bases are TGCAGTGCTGGGCCCCCGGGGAACACCGGGGAGCTGTTTTTT. Amino acid sequence: CSAGPPGNTGELFF.

The chain combines TRBV6-4 with TRBJ1-4; D uncertain. V gave up 8 bases and J gave up 2 bases, with 12 bases separating them. Germline V gene lookup returns CDR1 MRHNA and CDR2 SNTAGT. The CDR3 is 14 amino acids. The chain's CDR3 is CASPRPSTNEKLFF. The CDR3 coding sequence is TGTGCCAGCCCTCGGCCTTCGACTAATGAAAAACTGTTTTTT.

This clonotype was picked up a small number of times. This chain connects TRBV29-1 to TRBJ2-2, with 9 bases that match TRBD1. The CDR3 has 15 amino acids. The ends lost 6 bases at V and 3 bases at J; junction bases unmatched: 8. Germline V gives CDR1 SQVTM, CDR2 ANQGSEA. CDR3 in DNA: TGCAGCGTCTCCGGACAGGGGTCCTACACCGGGGAGCTGTTTTTT. Protein: CSVSGQGSYTGELFF.

In its sample, this clonotype was seen many times. The J gene is TRBJ2-5, the V gene TRBV7-9, with 8 bases fitting TRBD2. Germline V gene lookup returns CDR1 SEHNR and CDR2 FQNEAQ (reference sequence). The CDR3 is 15 amino acids. The V and J ends lost 1 base and 0 bases, in that order; junction bases with no gene match: 1. CDR3 amino acids: CASSLGLAYQETQYF. The CDR3 coding sequence is TGTGCCAGCAGCTTAGGACTAGCGTACCAAGAGACCCAGTACTTC. Supplemented by reference TRBV7-9 and TRBJ2-5, the full variable domain reads DTGVSQNPRHKITKRGQNVTFRCDPISEHNRLYWYRQTLGQGPEFLTYFQNEAQLEKSRLLSDRFSAERPKGSFSTLEIQRTEQGDSAMYLCASSLGLAYQETQYFGPGTRLLVL.

This chain links TRBV5-1 with TRBJ1-1; TRBD1 matches 7 bases. The CDR3 has 14 amino acids. Germline loops: CDR1 SGHRS, CDR2 YFSETQ. Unmatched junction bases numbered 7, after V lost 7 bases and J lost 1 base. The CDR3 DNA reads as TGCGCCAGCGGCCAGGGACAGCAGAACACTGAAGCTTTCTTT. Translation gives CASGQGQQNTEAFF.

This chain uses TRBV13 with TRBJ2-2, with D uncertain. V was trimmed by 5 bases and J by 0 bases, leaving 13 bases between them. The CDR3 has 16 amino acids. CDR1 is PRHDT, CDR2 FYEKMQ, per germline (reference sequence). This CDR3 reads CASSLRPTSNTGELFF. In DNA, the CDR3 is TGTGCCAGCAGCCTGAGACCGACTTCGAACACCGGGGAGCTGTTTTTT.

The V call is TRBV7-2, the J call TRBJ2-1; D tentatively fits TRBD1 or TRBD2 (7 bases each). The CDR3 is 15 amino acids. V dropped 4 bases and J dropped 7 bases, with 17 bases sitting between them. From germline, CDR1 is SGHTA and CDR2 FQGNSA. The CDR3 protein is CASSSRQGSGNEQFF. The CDR3 bases are TGTGCCAGCAGCTCACGACAGGGTAGCGGGAATGAGCAGTTCTTC.

This rearrangement joins TRBV12-3 or TRBV12-4 to TRBJ1-2; D remains unclear. This CDR3 is 15 amino acids long. V lost 10 bases, J lost 5 bases, and 23 bases lay in between. The CDR3: CAIGGVRKVEYGYTF. The DNA of the CDR3 is TGTGCCATTGGCGGGGTCAGGAAGGTGGAGTATGGCTACACCTTC.

This clonotype showed up just a few times. This rearrangement joins TRBV20-1 to TRBJ1-3; D gene unclear. V was cut by 3 bases and J by 0 bases, with 6 bases left in between. This CDR3 has 13 residues. Per germline, CDR1 DFQATT and CDR2 SNEGSKA (reference sequence). CDR3 sequence (DNA): TGCAGTGCTAGGAGGAACTCTGGAAACACCATATATTTT. Amino acid sequence: CSARRNSGNTIYF.

This clonotype was seen only a few times. One junction end does not reproduce the germline sequence, and a read error may be involved. V gene TRBV27 combines with J gene TRBJ1-6; no definite D call. Germline CDR1 reads MNHEY; CDR2 reads SMNVEV (reference sequence). This CDR3 region has 15 residues. The CDR3 nucleotides are TGTGCCGGCAGTTTTTCAGGATCCTATAATTCACCCCTCCACTTT. Its translation: CAGSFSGSYNSPLHF.

This clonotype showed up just a few times. V usage is TRBV7-8 and J usage is TRBJ1-4; possible D gene TRBD1, 5 bases. The CDR3 is 16 amino acids. Germline CDR1 reads SGHVS; CDR2 reads FQNEAQ. V lost 6 bases and J 0 bases, leaving 14 bases between the germline ends. The CDR3, as DNA: TGTGCCAGCAGTCGGGGGGTTTCCGCAACTAATGAAAAACTGTTTTTT. This gives the protein CASSRGVSATNEKLFF.

The chain recombines TRBV3-1 with TRBJ2-2; D not resolved. Germline loops: CDR1 LGHDT, CDR2 YNNKEL (reference sequence). Trimming took off 9 bases at V and 6 bases at J, with 11 bases between the two ends. This CDR3 has 12 amino acids. In DNA form, the CDR3 reads TGTGCCAGTACATCCGTTGCCGGGGAGCTGTTTTTT. It codes for CASTSVAGELFF.

The V call is TRBV30, the J call TRBJ1-4; TRBD1 is a possible D gene (5 bases). This CDR3 region has 15 residues. Trimming cost V 5 bases and J 0 bases, with 13 bases left between them. CDR1 GTSNPN and CDR2 SVGIG come from the germline V gene (reference sequence). Here the CDR3 reads CAWEDKSTTNEKLFF. The CDR3 DNA follows: TGTGCCTGGGAGGACAAATCAACAACTAATGAAAAACTGTTTTTT.

The chain has TRBV5-1 and TRBJ2-5; tentatively, D is TRBD2 (5 bases). V lost 4 bases to trimming and J lost 9 bases, with 19 bases between them. The CDR3 totals 14 residues. Germline CDR1 reads SGHRS; CDR2 reads YFSETQ. As DNA, the CDR3 is TGCGCCAGCAGCCTCCGAGATCCGCAGGAGGCCCAGTACTTC. This gives the protein CASSLRDPQEAQYF.

Turning to this clonotype: This may be a read error, as it is one base from a much larger clone. CDR3 nucleotide sequence: TGTGCCAGCGGTTCGACCGGGACAGGGGCCGCCAAAAACATTCAGTACTTC. Its protein is CASGSTGTGAAKNIQYF. The genes are TRBV12-3 or TRBV12-4 and TRBJ2-4; 10 bases fit TRBD1. There are 17 residues in the CDR3. Trimming removed 8 bases from V and 1 base from J; junction bases left unmatched: 11.

Comments on this clonotype: One end of the junction varies from germline; a read error may be responsible. This chain uses TRBV29-1 with TRBJ2-2; 10 bases match TRBD1. The V gene's germline CDR1 is SQVTM and CDR2 ANQGSEA. This CDR3 spans 15 amino acids. CDR3 sequence reads: CGVRTGGMVTGELFF. CDR3 nucleotides: TGCGGCGTCCGGACAGGGGGAATGGTCACCGGGGAGCTGTTTTTT.

The chain has TRBV6-6 and TRBJ1-2, with D possibly being TRBD1 (6 bases). The CDR3 runs to 13 residues. CDR1 is MNHNY, CDR2 SVGAGI, per germline (reference sequence). V was shortened by 6 bases and J by 6 bases, with 14 bases between the two germline ends. The DNA for the CDR3 is TGTGCCAGCAGAACGCAGGGACAAAATGGCTACACCTTC. Translation gives CASRTQGQNGYTF.

The chain couples TRBV9 to TRBJ1-2; TRBD1 agrees at 8 bases. V lost 0 bases to trimming and J lost 2 bases; unmatched junction nucleotides: 9. The germline CDR1 and CDR2 sequences are SGDLS and YYNGEE. CDR3 length: 17 residues. CDR3 nucleotides: TGTGCCAGCAGCGTAGGGGCAGGGGGCATTCGGAACTATGGCTACACCTTC. Its translation is CASSVGAGGIRNYGYTF.

This clonotype has more than one count but fewer than ten. In DNA, the CDR3 is TGTGCCAGCAGCACCTCAGGGGTCGGCTACACCTTC. Protein product: CASSTSGVGYTF. The V call is TRBV7-9, the J call TRBJ1-2; D may be TRBD1 (6 bases). The CDR3 loop spans 12 amino acids. CDR1 and CDR2 (germline): SEHNR, FQNEAQ (reference sequence). V lost 5 bases and J lost 8, with 12 bases in between.

This clonotype came up a few times. The chain couples TRBV7-2 to TRBJ1-1; TRBD1 agrees at 7 bases. CDR1 is SGHTA and CDR2 is FQGNSA in the germline V gene. V lost 7 bases and J lost 4; bases outside the gene matches: 12. CDR3 size: 15 residues. CDR3 loop: CASKFQGQSFTEAFF. The CDR3 region has the DNA TGTGCCAGCAAATTTCAGGGACAGAGTTTCACTGAAGCTTTCTTT.

Regarding this clonotype: One junction end disagrees with the germline gene, perhaps due to a read error. The gene calls are TRBV6-2 or TRBV6-3 and TRBJ1-3, with no clear D. Germline CDR1 and CDR2: MNHEY and SVGEGT. CDR3 length equals 12 residues. CDR3 sequence: CASSSTGSTIYF. DNA of the CDR3: TGTGCCAGCAGCTCAACTGGAAGCACCATATATTTT.

This clonotype was found a few times. This chain connects TRBV20-1 to TRBJ2-7; D not resolved. The DNA end lines up better with TRBJ2-5; the J call may be wrong. CDR1 is DFQATT, CDR2 SNEGSKA, per germline (reference sequence). The CDR3 is made up of 14 amino acids. The CDR3 region is CSARDTAGQETQYF. Here the CDR3 DNA reads TGCAGTGCTAGAGATACGGCCGGACAAGAGACCCAGTACTTC.

The rearrangement links TRBV7-9 to TRBJ2-1; D not certain. Per germline, CDR1 SEHNR and CDR2 FQNEAQ (reference sequence). The CDR3 loop spans 14 amino acids. Trimming took 2 bases from V and 4 from J, leaving 9 bases between them. CDR3 in amino acids: CASSLITIYNEQFF. CDR3 coding DNA: TGTGCCAGCAGCTTAATTACTATTTACAATGAGCAGTTCTTC. Supplemented by reference TRBV7-9 and TRBJ2-1, the full variable domain reads DTGVSQNPRHKITKRGQNVTFRCDPISEHNRLYWYRQTLGQGPEFLTYFQNEAQLEKSRLLSDRFSAERPKGSFSTLEIQRTEQGDSAMYLCASSLITIYNEQFFGPGTRLTVL.

The genes are TRBV5-1 and TRBJ1-4; no reliable D call. The CDR3 contains 17 residues. Germline lookup yields CDR1 SGHRS and CDR2 YFSETQ. The V end was cut by 2 bases, the J end by 7 bases, with 21 bases between. CDR3 in amino acids: CASSLYPHERGGEKLFF. For the CDR3, the DNA is TGCGCCAGCAGCTTATACCCACATGAACGAGGAGGTGAAAAACTGTTTTTT. The whole variable domain, remainder taken from reference TRBV5-1 and TRBJ1-4, is KAGVTQTPRYLIKTRGQQVTLSCSPISGHRSVSWYQQTPGQGLQFLFEYFSETQRNKGNFPGRFSGRQFSNSRSEMNVSTLELGDSALYLCASSLYPHERGGEKLFFGSGTQLSVL.

The sample holds a few counts of this clonotype. The J gene is TRBJ2-5, the V gene TRBV5-1; perhaps TRBD1 as D (5 bases). V lost 0 bases and J 10 bases, leaving 16 bases between the germline ends. The CDR3 length is 14 residues. Germline CDR1 SGHRS, CDR2 YFSETQ. The DNA for the CDR3 is TGCGCCAGCAGCTTGGGCTCTTCAGGGAAGGTCCAGTACTTC. Protein sequence: CASSLGSSGKVQYF.

The table lists this clonotype with a few counts. J is TRBJ2-5 and V is TRBV5-1; D is unclear. Trimming shortened V by 0 bases and J by 1 base, and 7 bases separated the two germline ends. CDR1 is SGHRS and CDR2 is YFSETQ in the germline V gene. The CDR3 loop spans 14 amino acids. CDR3 residues: CASSLESSQETQYF. The CDR3 DNA reads TGCGCCAGCAGCTTGGAGAGTAGCCAAGAGACCCAGTACTTC.

CDR3 in amino acids: CASSQDLGGPTDTQYF. The DNA of the CDR3 is TGCGCCAGCAGCCAAGATTTGGGGGGGCCCACAGATACGCAGTATTTT. V and J are TRBV4-3 and TRBJ2-3; D perhaps matches TRBD2 (7 bases). This CDR3 is built from 16 residues. Trimming took 0 bases from V and 2 from J, leaving 12 bases between them. Germline loops: CDR1 LGHNA, CDR2 YSLEER.